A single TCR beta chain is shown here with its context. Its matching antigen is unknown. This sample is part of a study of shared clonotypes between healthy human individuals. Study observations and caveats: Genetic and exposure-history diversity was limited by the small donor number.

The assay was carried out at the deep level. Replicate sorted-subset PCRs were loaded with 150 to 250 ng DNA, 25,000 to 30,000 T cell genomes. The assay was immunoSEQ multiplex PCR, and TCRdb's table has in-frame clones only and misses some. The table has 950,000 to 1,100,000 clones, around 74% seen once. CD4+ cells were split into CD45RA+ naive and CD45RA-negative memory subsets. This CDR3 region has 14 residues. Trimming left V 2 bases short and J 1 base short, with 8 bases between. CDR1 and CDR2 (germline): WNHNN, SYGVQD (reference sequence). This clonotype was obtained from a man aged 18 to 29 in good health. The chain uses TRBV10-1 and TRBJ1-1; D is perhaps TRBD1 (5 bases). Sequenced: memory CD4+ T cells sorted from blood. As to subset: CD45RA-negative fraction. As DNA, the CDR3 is TGCGCCAGCAGTGAGGGGGGTTCGAACACTGAAGCTTTCTTT. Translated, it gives CASSEGGSNTEAFF.